The rows below give T cell receptor beta chains drawn from one sample of a study of T cells in Graves' hyperthyroidism and ophthalmopathy. TCRdb ran MiXCR on the multiplex PCR reads and lists one entry per CDR3 protein. The sample includes 500,000 to 750,000 distinct CDR3 sequences, 12% to 15% of them seen just once. The sequenced material came from blood. Every receptor here comes from a woman under 30 with Graves' ophthalmopathy. The CDR3 runs from the conserved cysteine through the conserved F or W. D genes are given only for firm matches. The size of a clone is reported for some rows only, either as once, few or many, or as a class for expanded clones.

J gene: TRBJ1-2; D gene: -; V gene: TRBV6-1; clone size: few; CDR3 protein: CASSPRTDALYDYTF; CDR3 DNA: TGTGCCAGCAGTCCACGGACAGACGCCCTCTATGACTACACCTTC
J gene: TRBJ2-6; D gene: TRBD1; V gene: TRBV6-1; clone size: few; CDR3 protein: CASSPGQVPSGANVLTF; CDR3 DNA: TGTGCCAGCAGCCCGGGACAGGTTCCCTCTGGGGCCAACGTCCTGACTTTC
J gene: TRBJ2-7; D gene: TRBD1; V gene: TRBV24-1; clone size: many; CDR3 protein: CATSDTTGTDSYEQYF; CDR3 DNA: TGTGCCACCAGTGACACGACAGGGACCGACTCCTACGAGCAGTACTTC
J gene: TRBJ1-2; D gene: TRBD1; V gene: TRBV6-1; clone size: many; CDR3 protein: CASSARQGEKDYTF; CDR3 DNA: TGTGCCAGCAGCGCCCGACAGGGCGAGAAGGACTACACCTTC
J gene: TRBJ2-1; D gene: TRBD2; V gene: TRBV9; clone size: few; CDR3 protein: CASSFSGSLPWNEQFF; CDR3 DNA: TGTGCCAGCAGCTTTAGCGGGAGCCTACCTTGGAATGAGCAGTTCTTC
J gene: TRBJ2-7; D gene: TRBD2; V gene: TRBV6-2/TRBV6-3; clone size: few; CDR3 protein: CASRPQREAYEQYF; CDR3 DNA: TGTGCCAGCAGGCCCCAGCGGGAAGCCTACGAGCAGTACTTC
J gene: TRBJ2-1; D gene: TRBD1; V gene: TRBV7-3; clone size: many; CDR3 protein: CASSLDREYNEQFF; CDR3 DNA: TGTGCCAGCAGCTTAGACAGGGAATACAATGAGCAGTTCTTC
J gene: TRBJ2-1; D gene: TRBD2; V gene: TRBV4-2; clone size: -; CDR3 protein: CASSQYYGTTNEQFF; CDR3 DNA: TGTGCCAGCAGCCAATATTACGGGACTACGAATGAGCAGTTCTTC
J gene: TRBJ2-3; D gene: -; V gene: TRBV7-2; clone size: many; CDR3 protein: CASSLREKRTQYF; CDR3 DNA: TGTGCCAGCAGCTTAAGGGAAAAGCGGACGCAGTATTTT
J gene: TRBJ2-2; D gene: -; V gene: TRBV20-1; clone size: -; CDR3 protein: CSAWDTNTGELFF; CDR3 DNA: TGCAGTGCCTGGGACACGAACACCGGGGAGCTGTTTTTT
J gene: TRBJ1-1; D gene: TRBD1; V gene: TRBV20-1; clone size: many; CDR3 protein: CSARGSRDSNEAFF; CDR3 DNA: TGCAGTGCTAGGGGTAGCCGGGACAGTAACGAAGCTTTCTTT
J gene: TRBJ1-2; D gene: -; V gene: TRBV18; clone size: many; CDR3 protein: CASSPDGSYGYTF; CDR3 DNA: TGTGCCAGCTCACCCGACGGGAGCTATGGCTACACCTTC
J gene: TRBJ2-1; D gene: TRBD2; V gene: TRBV9; clone size: -; CDR3 protein: CASSVDASGYNEQFF; CDR3 DNA: TGTGCCAGCAGCGTAGATGCTAGCGGATACAATGAGCAGTTCTTC
J gene: TRBJ2-7; D gene: TRBD2; V gene: TRBV7-9; clone size: many; CDR3 protein: CASSSRLAGGGEQYF; CDR3 DNA: TGTGCCAGCAGCTCCAGACTAGCGGGAGGAGGCGAGCAGTACTTC
J gene: TRBJ2-1; D gene: -; V gene: TRBV10-3; clone size: -; CDR3 protein: CAIRNGSSYNEQFF; CDR3 DNA: TGTGCCATCAGGAACGGGAGCTCCTACAATGAGCAGTTCTTC
J gene: TRBJ2-7; D gene: TRBD2; V gene: TRBV27; clone size: many; CDR3 protein: CASSFVAGTSYEQYF; CDR3 DNA: TGTGCCAGCAGTTTTGTAGCGGGGACCTCCTACGAGCAGTACTTC
J gene: TRBJ2-3; D gene: -; V gene: TRBV10-3; clone size: many; CDR3 protein: CAISDSGDTQYF; CDR3 DNA: TGTGCCATCAGTGATAGTGGGGATACGCAGTATTTT
J gene: TRBJ1-1; D gene: -; V gene: TRBV2; clone size: many; CDR3 protein: CASSLDGENTEAFF; CDR3 DNA: TGTGCCAGCAGCCTTGACGGGGAGAACACTGAAGCTTTCTTT
J gene: TRBJ2-3; D gene: -; V gene: TRBV24-1; clone size: few; CDR3 protein: CATSDDRVITDTQYF; CDR3 DNA: TGTGCCACCAGTGATGACCGAGTAATCACAGATACGCAGTATTTT
J gene: TRBJ2-6; D gene: -; V gene: TRBV15; clone size: many; CDR3 protein: CATSEGGLRSGANVLTF; CDR3 DNA: TGTGCCACCAGCGAAGGGGGGTTGCGGTCTGGGGCCAACGTCCTGACTTTC
J gene: TRBJ2-7; D gene: TRBD2; V gene: TRBV27; clone size: many; CDR3 protein: CASSLRGLAGANEQYF; CDR3 DNA: TGTGCCAGCAGTTTACGAGGACTAGCGGGAGCCAACGAGCAGTACTTC
J gene: TRBJ1-2; D gene: -; V gene: TRBV13; clone size: many; CDR3 protein: CASSLGGSNYYGYTF; CDR3 DNA: TGTGCCAGCAGCTTAGGAGGGTCCAACTACTATGGCTACACCTTC
J gene: TRBJ2-1; D gene: -; V gene: TRBV29-1; clone size: many; CDR3 protein: CSVGGGGDEQFF; CDR3 DNA: TGCAGCGTTGGTGGTGGGGGAGATGAGCAGTTCTTC
J gene: TRBJ2-1; D gene: -; V gene: TRBV7-3; clone size: many; CDR3 protein: CASSYQGTEQFF; CDR3 DNA: TGTGCCAGCAGCTACCAGGGTACTGAGCAGTTCTTC
J gene: TRBJ2-1; D gene: -; V gene: TRBV7-2; clone size: many; CDR3 protein: CASSPPNTAREQFF; CDR3 DNA: TGTGCCAGCAGCCCCCCGAATACTGCTCGGGAGCAGTTCTTC
J gene: TRBJ2-7; D gene: -; V gene: TRBV12-3/TRBV12-4; clone size: many; CDR3 protein: CASSPVAGTFEQYF; CDR3 DNA: TGTGCCAGCAGTCCAGTGGCAGGGACGTTCGAGCAGTACTTC
J gene: TRBJ1-2; D gene: -; V gene: TRBV19; clone size: -; CDR3 protein: CASSAPHASARYGYTF; CDR3 DNA: TGTGCCAGTAGTGCCCCCCATGCGTCTGCCCGCTATGGCTACACCTTC
J gene: TRBJ2-3; D gene: -; V gene: TRBV28; clone size: many; CDR3 protein: CASSSRTATDTQYF; CDR3 DNA: TGTGCCAGTTCTTCCCGCACAGCTACAGATACGCAGTATTTT
J gene: TRBJ2-7; D gene: TRBD2; V gene: TRBV29-1; clone size: few; CDR3 protein: CSVGLAGVLNEQYF; CDR3 DNA: TGCAGCGTTGGACTAGCGGGAGTTTTGAACGAGCAGTACTTC
J gene: TRBJ1-2; D gene: TRBD1; V gene: TRBV28; clone size: many; CDR3 protein: CASSPQGEDGYTF; CDR3 DNA: TGTGCCAGCAGTCCACAGGGGGAGGATGGCTACACCTTC
J gene: TRBJ2-5; D gene: -; V gene: TRBV7-8; clone size: few; CDR3 protein: CASSHHSVWETQYF; CDR3 DNA: TGTGCCAGCAGCCATCACAGTGTTTGGGAGACCCAGTACTTC
J gene: TRBJ2-7; D gene: TRBD2; V gene: TRBV20-1; clone size: few; CDR3 protein: CSARRSWAGGTSVDEQYF; CDR3 DNA: TGCAGTGCTAGAAGATCTTGGGCGGGTGGGACTAGCGTTGACGAGCAGTACTTC
J gene: TRBJ2-7; D gene: TRBD2; V gene: TRBV20-1; clone size: -; CDR3 protein: CSARAAGSGSPWEQYF; CDR3 DNA: TGCAGTGCTAGAGCCGCGGGAAGCGGGAGCCCCTGGGAGCAGTACTTC